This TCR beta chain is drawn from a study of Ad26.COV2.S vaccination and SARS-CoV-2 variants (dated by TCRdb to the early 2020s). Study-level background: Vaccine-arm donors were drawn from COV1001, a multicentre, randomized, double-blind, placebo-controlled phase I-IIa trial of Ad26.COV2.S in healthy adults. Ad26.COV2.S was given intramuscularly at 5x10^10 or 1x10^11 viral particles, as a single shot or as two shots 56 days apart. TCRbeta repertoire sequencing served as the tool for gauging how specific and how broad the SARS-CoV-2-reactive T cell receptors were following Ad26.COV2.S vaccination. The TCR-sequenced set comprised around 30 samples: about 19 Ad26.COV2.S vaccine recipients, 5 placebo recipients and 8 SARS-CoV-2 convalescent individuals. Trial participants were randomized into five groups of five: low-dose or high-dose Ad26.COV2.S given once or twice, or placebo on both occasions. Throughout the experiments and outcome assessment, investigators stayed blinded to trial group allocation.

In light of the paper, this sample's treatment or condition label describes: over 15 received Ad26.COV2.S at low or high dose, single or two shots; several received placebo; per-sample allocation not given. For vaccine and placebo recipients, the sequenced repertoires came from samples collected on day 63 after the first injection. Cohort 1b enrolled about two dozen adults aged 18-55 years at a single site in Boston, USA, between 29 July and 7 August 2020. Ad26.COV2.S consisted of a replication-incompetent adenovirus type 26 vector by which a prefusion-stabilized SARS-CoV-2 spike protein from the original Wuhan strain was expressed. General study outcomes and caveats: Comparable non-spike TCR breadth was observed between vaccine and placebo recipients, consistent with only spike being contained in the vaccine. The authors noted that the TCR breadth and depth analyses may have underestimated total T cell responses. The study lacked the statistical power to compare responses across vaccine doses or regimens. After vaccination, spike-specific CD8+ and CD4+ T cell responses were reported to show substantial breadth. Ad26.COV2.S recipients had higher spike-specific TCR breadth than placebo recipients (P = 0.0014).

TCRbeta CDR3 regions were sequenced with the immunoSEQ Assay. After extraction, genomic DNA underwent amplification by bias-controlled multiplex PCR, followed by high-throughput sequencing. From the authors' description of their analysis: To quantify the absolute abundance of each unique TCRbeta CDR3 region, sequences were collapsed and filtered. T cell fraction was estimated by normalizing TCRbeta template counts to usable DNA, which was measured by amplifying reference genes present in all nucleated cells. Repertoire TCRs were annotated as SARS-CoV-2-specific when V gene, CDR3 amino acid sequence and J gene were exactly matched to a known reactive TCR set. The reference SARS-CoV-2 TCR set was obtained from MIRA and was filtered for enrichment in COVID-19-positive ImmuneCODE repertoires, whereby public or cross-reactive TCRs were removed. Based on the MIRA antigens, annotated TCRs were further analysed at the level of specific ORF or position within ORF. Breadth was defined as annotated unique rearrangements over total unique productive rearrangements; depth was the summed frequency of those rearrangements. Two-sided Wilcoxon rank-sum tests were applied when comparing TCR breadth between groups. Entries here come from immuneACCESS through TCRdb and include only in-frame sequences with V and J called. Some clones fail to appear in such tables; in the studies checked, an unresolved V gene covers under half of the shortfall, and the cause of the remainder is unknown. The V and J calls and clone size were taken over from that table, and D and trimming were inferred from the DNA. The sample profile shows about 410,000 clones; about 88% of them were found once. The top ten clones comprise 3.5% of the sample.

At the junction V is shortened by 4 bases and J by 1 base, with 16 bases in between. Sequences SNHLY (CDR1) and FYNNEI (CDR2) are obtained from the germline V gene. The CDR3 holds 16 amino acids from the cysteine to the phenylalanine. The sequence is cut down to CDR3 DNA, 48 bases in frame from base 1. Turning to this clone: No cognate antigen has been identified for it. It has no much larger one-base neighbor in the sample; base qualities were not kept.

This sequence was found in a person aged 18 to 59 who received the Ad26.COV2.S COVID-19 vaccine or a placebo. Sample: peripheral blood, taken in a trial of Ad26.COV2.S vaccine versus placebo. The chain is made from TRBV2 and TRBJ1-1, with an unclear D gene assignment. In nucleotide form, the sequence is TGTGCCAGCAGTGCTTTTGGGTTTCAGAAGAACACTGAAGCTTTCTTT. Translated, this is CASSAFGFQKNTEAFF.